This TCR beta chain is drawn from a study of graft-versus-host responses after intestinal transplantation. Study context: Uniformly, recipients were administered anti-thymocyte globulin induction with subsequent tacrolimus and steroids for 2 to 3 years. Findings and caveats of the study: Recipient marrow harbored GvH clones, some of which surfaced first in ileum or blood.

The CDR3 length is 16 residues. V was pared by 5 bases and J by 4 bases, with 6 bases of the junction left unmatched. The germline V gene has CDR1 SNHLY and CDR2 FYNNEI. Comment on this clone: Its antigen is as yet unknown.

The table came from immunoSEQ multiplex PCR; TCRdb's copy has only in-frame clones and leaves some out. The table lists about 88,000 clones, around 90% of them singletons. The origin of this receptor is a human donor who was the organ donor for an intestinal transplant. The chain carries TRBV2 and TRBJ2-1; 12 bases match TRBD2. Sequences were derived from unstimulated CD4+ T cells sorted from spleen or lymph node cells, sampled before transplant. Written as DNA, the CDR3 is TGTGCCAGCAGTTCTAGCGGGAGGGTAAGGTACAATGAGCAGTTCTTC. Protein: CASSSSGRVRYNEQFF.